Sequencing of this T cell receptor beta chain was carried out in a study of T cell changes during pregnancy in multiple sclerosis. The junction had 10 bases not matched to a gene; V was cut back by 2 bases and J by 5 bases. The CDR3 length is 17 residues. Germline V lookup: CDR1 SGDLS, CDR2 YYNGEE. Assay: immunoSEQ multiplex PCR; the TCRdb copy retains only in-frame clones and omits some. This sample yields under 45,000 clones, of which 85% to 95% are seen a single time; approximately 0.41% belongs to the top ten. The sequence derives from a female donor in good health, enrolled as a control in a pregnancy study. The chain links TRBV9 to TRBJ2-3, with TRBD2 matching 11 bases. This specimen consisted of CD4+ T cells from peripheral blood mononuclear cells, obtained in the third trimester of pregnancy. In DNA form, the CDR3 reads TGTGCCAGCAGCGTTCTCTCAACTAGCGGGGGTGGAGATACGCAGTATTTT. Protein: CASSVLSTSGGGDTQYF.